Listed below are T cell receptor beta chains from one sample, sequenced in a study of cytomegalovirus exposure and HLA in healthy donors. The assay was immunoSEQ multiplex PCR, and TCRdb's table has in-frame clones only and misses some. The data hold roughly 200,000 clones, with about 80% observed a single time. The sequenced sample was PBMCs. Source of these receptors: an older woman in good health and CMV-seropositive. Both conserved end residues are part of each CDR3. The order of the fields is CDR3 length, J gene, clone size, D gene, V gene, CDR3 protein, CDR3 DNA. The D gene is left open where the match is weak. The size field is filled for only some rows; it gives once, few, many or a size class.

length: 16
J: TRBJ2-4
size: .
D: TRBD2
V: TRBV6-1
CDR3: CASSELAGVTKNIQYF
DNA: TGTGCCAGCAGTGAACTAGCGGGGGTGACCAAAAACATTCAGTACTTC

length: 18
J: TRBJ2-3
size: .
D: TRBD2
V: TRBV27
CDR3: CASSLMLASGGTTDTQYF
DNA: TGTGCCAGCAGTTTAATGTTGGCTAGCGGGGGGACCACAGATACGCAGTATTTT

length: 15
J: TRBJ2-1
size: .
D: TRBD2
V: TRBV28
CDR3: CASTTGASGSVEQFF
DNA: TGTGCCAGCACCACCGGGGCTAGCGGGAGTGTTGAGCAGTTCTTC

length: 15
J: TRBJ1-4
size: .
D: .
V: TRBV28
CDR3: CASSLQTGLNEKLFF
DNA: TGTGCCAGCAGTCTTCAAACAGGGTTGAATGAAAAACTGTTTTTT

length: 14
J: TRBJ2-7
size: once
D: .
V: TRBV7-8
CDR3: CASSSTSLSGEQYF
DNA: TGTGCCAGCAGCTCAACCTCCCTTTCGGGGGAGCAGTACTTC

length: 14
J: TRBJ2-7
size: .
D: .
V: TRBV5-6
CDR3: CASSWGETSYEQYF
DNA: TGTGCCAGCAGCTGGGGGGAAACGTCCTACGAGCAGTACTTC

length: 16
J: TRBJ1-2
size: .
D: TRBD1
V: TRBV15
CDR3: CATSGGRIGGRYGYTF
DNA: TGTGCCACCAGCGGTGGGAGGATAGGGGGCAGGTATGGCTACACCTTC

length: 11
J: TRBJ1-3
size: .
D: .
V: TRBV20-1
CDR3: CSARVVDTIYF
DNA: TGCAGTGCTAGAGTAGTCGACACCATATATTTT

length: 18
J: TRBJ2-7
size: .
D: TRBD2
V: TRBV7-3
CDR3: CASSFSGGGPVTHYEQYF
DNA: TGTGCCAGCAGCTTCTCGGGGGGAGGGCCTGTAACCCACTACGAGCAGTACTTC

length: 15
J: TRBJ2-2
size: .
D: .
V: TRBV5-1
CDR3: CASHRDISNTGELFF
DNA: TGCGCCAGCCACCGGGACATCTCGAACACCGGGGAGCTGTTTTTT

length: 16
J: TRBJ2-7
size: .
D: TRBD1
V: TRBV7-9
CDR3: CASSLDPGQGFYEQYF
DNA: TGTGCCAGCAGCTTAGACCCGGGACAGGGGTTTTACGAGCAGTACTTC

length: 16
J: TRBJ1-4
size: .
D: TRBD1
V: TRBV7-2
CDR3: CASSPGSGTGGEKLFF
DNA: TGTGCCAGCAGCCCAGGGTCCGGGACAGGGGGGGAAAAACTGTTTTTT

length: 15
J: TRBJ1-4
size: .
D: TRBD1
V: TRBV6-5
CDR3: CASSGRRGLREKLFF
DNA: TGTGCCAGCAGCGGCCGCAGGGGGCTTCGTGAAAAACTGTTTTTT

length: 17
J: TRBJ1-6
size: few
D: TRBD1
V: TRBV7-9
CDR3: CASSLEPNRGQGSPLHF
DNA: TGTGCCAGCAGCTTAGAACCCAACAGGGGGCAGGGCTCACCCCTCCACTTT

length: 15
J: TRBJ2-2
size: .
D: .
V: TRBV11-3
CDR3: CASSARPLNTGELFF
DNA: TGTGCCAGCAGCGCGAGGCCCTTGAACACCGGGGAGCTGTTTTTT